This T cell receptor beta chain was documented in a study of T cell responses to AZD1222 COVID-19 vaccine. As for the study in general: Investigators merged groups given second doses at roughly 4 or roughly 12 weeks. Study-level points and caveats: Spike-wide coverage was observed for vaccine-associated CD4 TCRs, with dominant responses at 160-218 and 743-854. Repertoires were obtained only post-peak T cell response.

Profiling relied on immunoSEQ multiplex PCR, and the TCRdb table lists in-frame clones only, not all of them. The sample has 130,000 or so clones, around 92% seen once. The V end was cut by 2 bases, the J end by 1 base, with 8 bases between. The germline CDR1 and CDR2 sequences are SGHTA and FQGTGA. CDR3 length equals 14 residues. A remark on this clone: The antigen remains unidentified.

The sequenced sample was peripheral blood, obtained on day 0 of AZD1222 vaccination. The V and J genes are TRBV7-3 and TRBJ1-1, with TRBD1 as a possible D gene (6 bases). This TCR derives from an adult in good health. The CDR3 region is CASSLAGANTEAFF. DNA of the CDR3: TGTGCCAGCAGCTTAGCAGGGGCGAACACTGAAGCTTTCTTT.